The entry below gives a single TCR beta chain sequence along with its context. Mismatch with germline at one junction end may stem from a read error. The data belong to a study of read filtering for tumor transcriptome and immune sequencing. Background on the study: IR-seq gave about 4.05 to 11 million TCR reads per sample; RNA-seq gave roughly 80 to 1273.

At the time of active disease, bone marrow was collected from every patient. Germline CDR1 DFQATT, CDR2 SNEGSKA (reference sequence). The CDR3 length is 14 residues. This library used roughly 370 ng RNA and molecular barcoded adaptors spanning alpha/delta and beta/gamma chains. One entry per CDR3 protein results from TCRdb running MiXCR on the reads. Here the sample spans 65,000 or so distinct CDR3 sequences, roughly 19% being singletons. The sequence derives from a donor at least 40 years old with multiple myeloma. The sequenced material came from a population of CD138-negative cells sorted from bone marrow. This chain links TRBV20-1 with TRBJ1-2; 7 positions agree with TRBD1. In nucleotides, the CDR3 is TGTAGTGCCTCAAGGGGGCAAAGTTACTATGGCTACACCTTC. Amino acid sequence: CSASRGQSYYGYTF.